This T cell receptor beta chain was profiled in a study of cytomegalovirus exposure and HLA in healthy donors. Study-level findings and limits: When analyzed later, a missense DCLRE1C variant was found to be linked to TCR beta V- and J-gene trimming. Cytomegalovirus-associated TCR beta chains were listed, numbering 150 to 200.

Germline V CDR1 and CDR2: MNHNY, SVGAGI (reference sequence). The V end was cut by 4 bases, the J end by 5 bases, with 12 bases between. The CDR3 is 14 residues long. This clone was picked up one time. Its antigen is as yet unknown. With 60 Vbeta and 13 Jbeta primers, the PCR was carried out. TCRdb's table, derived via immunoSEQ multiplex PCR, lists solely in-frame clones and lacks some. The data hold about 99,000 clones, with around three quarters observed a single time. The sequence derives from a man in his forties or fifties in good health and CMV-seropositive. The sample consisted of PBMCs. This rearrangement joins TRBV6-6 to TRBJ1-3; TRBD1 might be the D (6 bases). The DNA for the CDR3 is TGTGCCAGCAGTTTAACAGGGATAAGAAACACCATATATTTT. The encoded protein is CASSLTGIRNTIYF.